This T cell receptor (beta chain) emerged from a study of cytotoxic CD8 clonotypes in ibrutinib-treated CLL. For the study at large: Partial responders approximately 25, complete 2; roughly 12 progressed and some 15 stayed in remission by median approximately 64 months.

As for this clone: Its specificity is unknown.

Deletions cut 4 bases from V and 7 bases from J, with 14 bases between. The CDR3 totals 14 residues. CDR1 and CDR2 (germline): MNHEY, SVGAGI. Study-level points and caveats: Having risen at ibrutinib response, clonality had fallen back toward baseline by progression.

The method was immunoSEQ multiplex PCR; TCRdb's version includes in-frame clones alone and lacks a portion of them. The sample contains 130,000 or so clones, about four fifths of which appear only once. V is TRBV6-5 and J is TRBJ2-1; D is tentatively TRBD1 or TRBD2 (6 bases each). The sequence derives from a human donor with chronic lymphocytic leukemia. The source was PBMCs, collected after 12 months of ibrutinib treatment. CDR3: CASSFGGLVNEQFF. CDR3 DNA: TGTGCCAGCAGTTTTGGGGGGCTCGTTAATGAGCAGTTCTTC.